This paragraph covers one TCR beta chain sequence. Its antigen is not yet known. The sample holds no much larger clone one base away, and base qualities are not on file. Receptor amplification or capture employed the immunoSEQ multiplex PCR assay. RNA was extracted from all samples and reverse transcribed into cDNA, which served as template for TCR sequencing. First-strand cDNA was synthesized with SuperScript III using a 2:1 mix of oligo-dT and random hexamers. A synthetic immune receptor repertoire was used to assess amplification bias, and residual bias was removed computationally. As for the original processing: Raw reads were preprocessed to remove errors, and CDR3 was defined by IMGT conventions from the conserved cysteine to phenylalanine. Clonality was calculated as 1 minus Shannon entropy normalized by log2 of the number of productive unique TCRs. Scalp TCRbeta sequences were cross-referenced with sorted blood CD4 and CD8 repertoires so that the CD4 or CD8 identity of scalp clones could be inferred. TCRdb took over this immuneACCESS table, retaining in-frame rearrangements with V and J assigned. Such tables are incomplete; in checked studies, under half of the missing clones stem from an unresolved V gene, and the remainder is unexplained. V and J calls and clone size are as listed in that table; D and trimming were resolved from the DNA. Recorded for this sample are 150,000 or so clones; more than 40% of them occurred a single time. Together, the top ten hold about 6.4% of the sample.

Relative to germline, V is missing 6 bases and J is missing 6 bases, with 4 bases of the junction outside any gene match. The germline V gene sets CDR1 to ENHRY and CDR2 to SYGVKD. The CDR3 runs 12 amino acids, cysteine and phenylalanine included. Here the CDR3 DNA is all that survives: 36 bases in frame from base 1. This sample is part of a study of CD8+ T cells in alopecia areata (dated by TCRdb to 2017 to 2018). Concerning the study at large: The treated patients took part in an open-label pilot trial in which moderate-to-severe alopecia areata was treated with oral tofacitinib at 5 to 10 mg twice daily. RNA was obtained with the PAXgene miRNA kit for fixed scalp, the miRNeasy kit for PBMCs, and the RNeasy kit for mouse skin. In both human patients and the C3H/HeJ mouse model, the study applied high-throughput TCRbeta sequencing to look at T cell clonal expansion in alopecia areata. Scalp clonality was compared across normal scalp (n=4), patchy alopecia areata scalp (n=8), and alopecia totalis/universalis scalp (n=8). Amplification of TCRbeta CDR3 regions was done by immunoSEQ multiplex PCR using 35 Vbeta forward primers and 13 Jbeta reverse primers. Human TCRbeta sequencing covered scalp tissue and sorted CD4+ and CD8+ peripheral blood T cells from patchy and totalis/universalis alopecia areata patients and healthy controls. Patients on tofacitinib were biopsied at baseline and after 4 and 24 weeks of treatment, and several of the patients also had a later scalp biopsy. Patients stayed on tofacitinib for 6 to 18 months and then had 6 months of follow-up off drug so that delayed response and recurrence could be assessed.

Lesional scalp punch biopsies and peripheral blood were collected from alopecia areata patients. PBMCs were isolated by density centrifugation and stained for CD3, CD4 and CD8, after which CD4+ and CD8+ T cells were sorted on a FACSAria. The paper as a whole reports these results and caveats: Scalp TCR repertoire analysis is complicated because resident alphabeta T cells in normal human skin are also sequenced, whereas mouse skin is dominated by gammadelta T cells. Compared with normal scalp, lesional scalp, particularly in alopecia totalis/universalis, had higher clonality and more expanded CD8+ clones, which suggests antigenic drive. TCR sequences shared between patients were less clear than in mice, possibly partly because of HLA diversity in the patient population.

The sequenced sample was CD4+ T cells sorted from blood. The receptor's source is a human donor with alopecia areata. The sequence joins TRBV10-3 to TRBJ2-7, and 8 junctional nucleotides match TRBD2. The CDR3 protein is CAIRGTSGEQYF. The sequenced DNA: TGTGCCATCAGGGGCACTAGCGGCGAGCAGTACTTC.